This paragraph covers one TCR beta chain sequence. This clonotype has a single count. Its antigen target is currently unknown. One base away there is no much larger clone; base qualities are not given. Weak support is all one read offers. This sample is drawn from a study of CD8+CD57+ T cells in acquired aplastic anemia (dated 2018 in TCRdb). Regarding the study in general: DNA extracted from sorted CD4+ and CD8+ cells had a mean of around 3.3 ug, with a range of roughly 0.2 to 27.4 ug. A CD8+CD57+ expansion meant a frequency higher than the mean frequency seen in healthy subjects.

As encoded in the germline V gene (reference sequence), CDR1 is SGHNT while CDR2 is YYREEE. Clipping removes 5 bases from V and 1 base from J, with 9 as the unmatched junction base count. Counted from cysteine to phenylalanine, this CDR3 has 17 amino acids. Of all the DNA, just the CDR3 is kept, 51 bases in frame from base 1. The research as a whole found: Between patients and healthy controls, no significant difference in CD8+ Simpson's diversity was found (P=0.060). Roughly 30 CD8+ CDR3 sequences were shared between patients and controls but appeared highly expressed in patients and within their immunodominant clones.

Profiling of TCR beta VDJ combinations and CDR3 sequences used genomic DNA as the template. TCR repertoire sequencing was run on an Illumina HiSeq 2000. The authors processed their data as follows. TRBV/TRBJ rearrangement plots, CDR3 size and DJ length profiles, and Simpson's diversity index were used to evaluate the repertoires. The immunodominant clone was defined as the most abundant DNA sequence in deep sequencing data. CDR3 amino acid sequences were checked for sharing between subjects and were compared against published repertoires and the VDJdb database. TCRdb ran its own pipeline on the public reads, namely fastp trimming at Q25 and MiXCR clone calling, and kept in-frame beta chains. Rows matching on CDR3 protein sequence are summarized as one entry with the most common DNA and genes. The V and J calls here are based on TCRdb, not the publication. The sample table shows 200,000 or so distinct CDR3 sequences, and 60% to 80% are seen once. About 60% of the sample goes to the ten largest clones.

Expansion of CD8+CD57+ cells had been shown by flow cytometry in the patients chosen for sequencing. Severe acquired aplastic anemia was diagnosed in all patients according to International Study of Aplastic Anemia and Agranulocytosis and Camitta criteria. No therapy had been received by the patients at the time of blood sampling. TCR repertoires of sorted CD4+ and CD8+ blood T cells from severe aplastic anemia patients and healthy subjects were deep-sequenced in the study. Patients were enrolled in the USA under clinicaltrials.gov protocols 00001620, 01623167, 00001397, 00071045, 00081523 and 00961064. Ficoll-Paque density gradient centrifugation was used to isolate peripheral blood mononuclear cells. Before DNA extraction, CD4+ and CD8+ T cells were sorted by FACS or by magnetic beads.

The source material was sorted CD4+, CD8+, or CD8+CD57+ T cells (not recorded which) from PBMCs. The rearrangement combines TRBV5-4 with TRBJ1-6; 7 central nucleotides agree with TRBD1. This clonotype originated in a human donor with aplastic anemia. Here is the DNA: TGTGCCAGCAGTGGGGGGGTACAGGGGTCCTATAATTCACCCCTCCACTTT. This sequence encodes CASSGGVQGSYNSPLHF.